This T cell receptor (beta chain) was obtained from a study of blood T cell repertoires in COVID-19. Study-level background: The samples span acute and convalescent COVID-19 from the United States, Italy and Spain. Nucleic acid was either cDNA or gDNA, and it came from T cells, B-cell-depleted T cells, or PBMCs.

Some clones are missing from TCRdb's copy, which holds only in-frame ones; the method was immunoSEQ multiplex PCR. The profile shows 130,000 to 150,000 clones, 80% to 90% of them singletons. The CDR3 has 15 residues. Germline V gene sequence: CDR1 SGHAT, CDR2 FQDESV (reference sequence). V lost 5 bases to trimming and J lost 3 bases, with 16 bases between them. In its sample, this clone was seen once. The chain is built from TRBV11-1 and TRBJ1-1; no definite D call. The clonotype comes from a human donor with acute or convalescent COVID-19. The donor label of this sample is uncertain. The sequenced sample consisted of peripheral blood. The CDR3 sequence is CASSPVGHAYTEAFF. Here the CDR3 DNA reads TGTGCCAGCAGCCCCGTGGGCCACGCGTACACTGAAGCTTTCTTT.